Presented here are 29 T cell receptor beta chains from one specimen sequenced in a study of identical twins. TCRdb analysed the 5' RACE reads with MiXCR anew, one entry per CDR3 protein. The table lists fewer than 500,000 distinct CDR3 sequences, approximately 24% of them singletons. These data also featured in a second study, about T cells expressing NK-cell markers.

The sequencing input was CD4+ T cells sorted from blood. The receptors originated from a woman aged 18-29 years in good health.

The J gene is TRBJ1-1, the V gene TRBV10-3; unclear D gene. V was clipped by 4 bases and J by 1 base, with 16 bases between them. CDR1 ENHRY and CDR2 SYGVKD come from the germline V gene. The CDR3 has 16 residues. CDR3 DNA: TGTGCCATCAGTGGCCCCCCGGGGAAGGGGAACACTGAAGCTTTCTTT. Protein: CAISGPPGKGNTEAFF.

The CDR3 here is CSATDNREQYF. The DNA of the CDR3 is TGCAGTGCTACGGATAATAGGGAGCAGTACTTC. The chain links TRBV20-1 to TRBJ2-7; no clear D. V shed 4 bases and J shed 7 bases, with 11 bases lying between them. The CDR3 runs to 11 residues. Germline lookup yields CDR1 DFQATT and CDR2 SNEGSKA (reference sequence).

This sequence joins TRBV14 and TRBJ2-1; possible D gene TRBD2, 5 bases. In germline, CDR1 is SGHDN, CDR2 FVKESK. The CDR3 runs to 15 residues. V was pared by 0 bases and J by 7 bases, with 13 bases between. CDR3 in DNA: TGTGCCAGCAGCCAAGATCGGGGTGGATGGAATGAGCAGTTCTTC. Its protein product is CASSQDRGGWNEQFF.

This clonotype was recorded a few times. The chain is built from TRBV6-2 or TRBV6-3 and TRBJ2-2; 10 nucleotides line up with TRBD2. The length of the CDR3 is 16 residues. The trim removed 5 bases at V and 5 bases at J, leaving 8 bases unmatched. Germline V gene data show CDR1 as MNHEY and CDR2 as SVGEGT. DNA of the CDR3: TGTGCCAGCAGTCCGAGTAGGACTAGCGGAACCGGGGAGCTGTTTTTT. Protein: CASSPSRTSGTGELFF.

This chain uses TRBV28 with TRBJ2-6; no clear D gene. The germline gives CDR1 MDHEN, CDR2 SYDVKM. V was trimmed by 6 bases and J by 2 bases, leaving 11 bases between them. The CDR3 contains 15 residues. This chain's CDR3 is CASRSEAAGANVLTF. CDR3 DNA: TGTGCCAGCAGGAGCGAGGCGGCTGGGGCCAACGTCCTGACTTTC.

The DNA of the CDR3 is TGTGCCAGCAGCTTGCCTTCGGGGTACTACGAGCAGTACTTC. Residues: CASSLPSGYYEQYF. The rearrangement links TRBV7-2 to TRBJ2-7; a possible D gene is TRBD2 (5 bases). The V end was cut by 3 bases, the J end by 3 bases, with 12 bases between. The CDR3 extends over 14 amino acids. CDR1 SGHTA and CDR2 FQGNSA come from the germline V gene.

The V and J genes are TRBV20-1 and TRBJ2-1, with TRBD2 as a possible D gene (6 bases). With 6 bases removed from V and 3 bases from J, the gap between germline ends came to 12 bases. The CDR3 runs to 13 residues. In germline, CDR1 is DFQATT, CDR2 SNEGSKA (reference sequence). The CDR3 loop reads CSATTSVYNEQFF. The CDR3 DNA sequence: TGCAGTGCCACGACTAGTGTCTACAATGAGCAGTTCTTC.

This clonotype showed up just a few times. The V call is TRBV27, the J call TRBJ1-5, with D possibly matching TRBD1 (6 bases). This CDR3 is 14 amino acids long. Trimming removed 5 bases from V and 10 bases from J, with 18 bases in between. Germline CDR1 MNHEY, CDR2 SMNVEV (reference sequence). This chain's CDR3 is CASSKADSRGPQHF. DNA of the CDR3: TGTGCCAGCAGTAAAGCGGACAGCCGAGGTCCCCAGCATTTT.

The CDR3 bases are TGTGCCACCTCTCCCCGGGTGGGACCCTACGAGCAGTACTTC. Translating gives CATSPRVGPYEQYF. The rearrangement links TRBV7-6 to TRBJ2-7; D assignment may be TRBD1 or TRBD2 (5 bases each). Germline CDR1 and CDR2: SGHVS and FNYEAQ. V lost 10 bases to trimming and J lost 2 bases, with 18 bases between them. The CDR3 consists of 14 residues.

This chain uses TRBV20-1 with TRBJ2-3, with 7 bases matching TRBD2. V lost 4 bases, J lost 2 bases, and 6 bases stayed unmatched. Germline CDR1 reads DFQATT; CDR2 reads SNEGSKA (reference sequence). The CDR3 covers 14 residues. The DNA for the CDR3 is TGCAGTGCTACCCCCCTAGCGGACACAGATACGCAGTATTTT. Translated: CSATPLADTDTQYF.

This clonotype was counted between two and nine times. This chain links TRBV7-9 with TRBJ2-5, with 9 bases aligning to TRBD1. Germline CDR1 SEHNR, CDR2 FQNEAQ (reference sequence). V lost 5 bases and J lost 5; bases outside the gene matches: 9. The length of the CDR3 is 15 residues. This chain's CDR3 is CASSPPRTGVETQYF. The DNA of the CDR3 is TGTGCCAGCAGCCCACCCCGGACAGGGGTGGAGACCCAGTACTTC.

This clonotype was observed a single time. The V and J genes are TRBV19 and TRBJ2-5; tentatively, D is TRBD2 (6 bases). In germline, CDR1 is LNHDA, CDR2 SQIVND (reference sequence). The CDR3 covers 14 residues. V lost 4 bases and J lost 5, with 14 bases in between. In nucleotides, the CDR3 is TGTGCCAGTAGTAGCAATACCGCGGGGGAGACCCAGTACTTC. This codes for CASSSNTAGETQYF.

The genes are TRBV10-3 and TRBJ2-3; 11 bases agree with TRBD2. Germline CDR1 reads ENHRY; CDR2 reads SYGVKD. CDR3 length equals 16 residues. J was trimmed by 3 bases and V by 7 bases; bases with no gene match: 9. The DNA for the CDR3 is TGTGCCATCACTAGCGGGAGGAGGGGGACTACAGATACGCAGTATTTT. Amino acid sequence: CAITSGRRGTTDTQYF.

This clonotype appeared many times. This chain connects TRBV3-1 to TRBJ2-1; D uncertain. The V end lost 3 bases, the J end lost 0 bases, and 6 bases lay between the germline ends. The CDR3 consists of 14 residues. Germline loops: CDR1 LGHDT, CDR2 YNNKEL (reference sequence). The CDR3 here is CASSHGFSYNEQFF. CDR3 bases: TGTGCCAGCAGCCACGGATTCTCCTACAATGAGCAGTTCTTC.

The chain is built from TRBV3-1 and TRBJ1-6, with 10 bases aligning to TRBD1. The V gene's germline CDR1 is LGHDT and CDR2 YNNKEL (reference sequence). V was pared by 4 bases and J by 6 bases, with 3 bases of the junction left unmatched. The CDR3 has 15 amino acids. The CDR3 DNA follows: TGTGCCAGCAGCCGGACAGGGGGTTCTAATTCACCCCTCCACTTT. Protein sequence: CASSRTGGSNSPLHF.

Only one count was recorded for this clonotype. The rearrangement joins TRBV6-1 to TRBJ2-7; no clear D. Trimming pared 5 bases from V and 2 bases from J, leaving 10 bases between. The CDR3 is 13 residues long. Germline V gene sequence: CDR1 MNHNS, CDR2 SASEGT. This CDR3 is CASSKHLPYEQYF. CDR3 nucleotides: TGTGCCAGCAGTAAGCACTTACCCTACGAGCAGTACTTC.

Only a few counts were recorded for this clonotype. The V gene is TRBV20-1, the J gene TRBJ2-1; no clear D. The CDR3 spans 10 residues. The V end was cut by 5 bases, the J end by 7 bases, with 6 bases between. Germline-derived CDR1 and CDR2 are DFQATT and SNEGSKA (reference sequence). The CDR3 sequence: CSAENNEQFF. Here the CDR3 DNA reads TGCAGTGCTGAGAATAATGAGCAGTTCTTC.

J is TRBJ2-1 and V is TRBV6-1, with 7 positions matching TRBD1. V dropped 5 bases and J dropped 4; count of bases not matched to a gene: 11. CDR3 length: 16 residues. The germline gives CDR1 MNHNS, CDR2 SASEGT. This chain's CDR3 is CASSLRGTAYYNEQFF. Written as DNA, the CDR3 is TGTGCCAGCAGTCTCCGAGGGACAGCCTATTACAATGAGCAGTTCTTC.

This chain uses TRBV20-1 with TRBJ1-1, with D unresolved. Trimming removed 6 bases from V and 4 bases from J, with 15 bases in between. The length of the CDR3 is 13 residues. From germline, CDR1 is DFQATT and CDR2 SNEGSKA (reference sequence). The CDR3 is CSATGGSGTEAFF. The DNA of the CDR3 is TGCAGTGCAACCGGAGGATCCGGCACTGAAGCTTTCTTT.

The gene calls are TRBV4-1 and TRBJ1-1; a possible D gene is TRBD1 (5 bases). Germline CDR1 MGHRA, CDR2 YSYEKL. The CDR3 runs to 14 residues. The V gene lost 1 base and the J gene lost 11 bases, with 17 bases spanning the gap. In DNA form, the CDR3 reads TGCGCCAGCAGCCAAGGTAGTAGGAACGGGGCTGCTTTCTTT. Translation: CASSQGSRNGAAFF.

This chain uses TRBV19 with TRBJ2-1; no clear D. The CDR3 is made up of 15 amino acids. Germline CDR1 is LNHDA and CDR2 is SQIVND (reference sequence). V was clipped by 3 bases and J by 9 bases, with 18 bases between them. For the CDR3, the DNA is TGTGCCAGTAGTATCGACCGGGCACTCGCTGTTGAGCAGTTCTTC. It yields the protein CASSIDRALAVEQFF.

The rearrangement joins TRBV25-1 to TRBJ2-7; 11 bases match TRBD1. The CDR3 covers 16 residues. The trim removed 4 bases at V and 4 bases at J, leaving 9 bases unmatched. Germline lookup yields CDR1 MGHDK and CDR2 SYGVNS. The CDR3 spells CASSVGGTGGLYEQYF. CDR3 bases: TGTGCCAGCAGTGTGGGGGGGACAGGGGGTCTTTACGAGCAGTACTTC.

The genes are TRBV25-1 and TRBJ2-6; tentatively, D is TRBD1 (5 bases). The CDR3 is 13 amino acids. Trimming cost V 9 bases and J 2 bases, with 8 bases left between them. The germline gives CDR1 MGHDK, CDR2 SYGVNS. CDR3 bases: TGTGCCAGTCCAGGGACTGGGGCCAACGTCCTGACTTTC. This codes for CASPGTGANVLTF. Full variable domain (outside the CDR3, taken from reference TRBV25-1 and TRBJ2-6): EADIYQTPRYLVIGTGKKITLECSQTMGHDKMYWYQQDPGMELHLIHYSYGVNSTEKGDLSSESTVSRIRTEHFPLTLESARPSHTSQYLCASPGTGANVLTFGAGSRLTVL.

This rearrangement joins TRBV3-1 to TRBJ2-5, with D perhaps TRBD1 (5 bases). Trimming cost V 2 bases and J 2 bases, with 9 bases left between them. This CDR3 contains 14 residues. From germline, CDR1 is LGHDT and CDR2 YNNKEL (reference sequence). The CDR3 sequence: CASSQWGVQETQYF. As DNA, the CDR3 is TGTGCCAGCAGCCAATGGGGCGTTCAAGAGACCCAGTACTTC.

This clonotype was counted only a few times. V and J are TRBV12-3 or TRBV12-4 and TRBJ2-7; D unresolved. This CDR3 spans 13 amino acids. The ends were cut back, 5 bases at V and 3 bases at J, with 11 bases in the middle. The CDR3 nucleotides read TGTGCCAGCAGTGCTGGGTTTGGCTACGAGCAGTACTTC. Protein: CASSAGFGYEQYF.

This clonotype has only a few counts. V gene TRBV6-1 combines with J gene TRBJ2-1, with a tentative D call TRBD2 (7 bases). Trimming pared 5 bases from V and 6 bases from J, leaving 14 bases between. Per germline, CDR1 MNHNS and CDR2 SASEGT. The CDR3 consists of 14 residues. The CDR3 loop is CASSQVGGPNEQFF. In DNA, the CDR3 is TGTGCCAGCAGTCAGGTCGGGGGGCCCAATGAGCAGTTCTTC.

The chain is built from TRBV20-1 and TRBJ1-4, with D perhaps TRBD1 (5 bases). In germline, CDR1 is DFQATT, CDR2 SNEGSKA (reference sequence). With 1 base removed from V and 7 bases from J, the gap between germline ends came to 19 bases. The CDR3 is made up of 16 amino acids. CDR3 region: CSARGGSAGKSEKLFF. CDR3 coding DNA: TGCAGTGCTAGAGGGGGATCGGCAGGGAAGAGTGAAAAACTGTTTTTT.

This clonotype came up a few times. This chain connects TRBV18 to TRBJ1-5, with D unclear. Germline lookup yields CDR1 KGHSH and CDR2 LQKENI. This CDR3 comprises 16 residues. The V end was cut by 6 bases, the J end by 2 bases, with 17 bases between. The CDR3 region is CASSARSLGGNQPQHF. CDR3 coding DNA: TGTGCCAGCTCGGCTAGAAGCCTCGGGGGCAATCAGCCCCAGCATTTT.

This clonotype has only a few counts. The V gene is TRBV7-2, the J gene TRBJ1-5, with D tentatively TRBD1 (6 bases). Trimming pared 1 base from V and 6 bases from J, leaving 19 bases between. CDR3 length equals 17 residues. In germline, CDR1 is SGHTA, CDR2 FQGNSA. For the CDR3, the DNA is TGTGCCAGCAGCTTAGGGGCCCTGGGGGCGCGAAGTCAGCCCCAGCATTTT. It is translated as CASSLGALGARSQPQHF.